The clone carrying this T cell receptor beta chain was counted between two and nine times. CDR3 length equals 15 residues. Losses at the gene ends were 3 bases for V and 2 bases for J; bases not matched to a gene: 4. In germline, CDR1 is LGHNA, CDR2 YSLEER. For the second PCR, which ran for about 6 to 11 cycles, a sample-barcoded 5' primer and a J-beta primer mix were used. TCRdb redid the calling of the 5' RACE reads with MiXCR, one entry per CDR3 protein. The repertoire holds about 620,000 distinct CDR3 sequences, with roughly 20% as singletons. These data come from a study of blood T cells in healthy people across ages. At the level of the study: For every two T cells, template switching captured about one barcoded beta molecule.

Sequencing was performed on blood. V usage is TRBV4-3 and J usage is TRBJ2-3, with 8 nucleotides matching TRBD1. This receptor was obtained from a man aged 65 to 79 in good health. CDR3 amino acids: CASSHTGGNTDTQYF. CDR3 nucleotides: TGCGCCAGCAGCCACACAGGGGGGAACACAGATACGCAGTATTTT.